The next 16 T cell receptor beta chains were all read from a single sample in a study of spatial heterogeneity in lung cancer. MiXCR was run by TCRdb on the 5' RACE reads, yielding one entry per CDR3 protein. The data contain around 63,000 distinct CDR3 sequences, roughly 7.9% of them singletons. Time point meaning: sample taken at primary tumor resection. Sequencing was performed on whole RNA extracted from tumor and nontumor lung tissue, or from frozen PBMC, and the material was left unsorted. This sample comprised PBMCs, obtained at surgery. All receptors come from a female donor with early-stage non-small cell lung cancer.

This clonotype occurred a few times. The V gene is TRBV7-2, the J gene TRBJ2-5, with 8 positions matching TRBD2. Trimming cost V 3 bases and J 2 bases; bases outside gene matches: 11. Germline V gene lookup returns CDR1 SGHTA and CDR2 FQGNSA. The CDR3 runs to 17 residues. CDR3 region: CASSLTGGGPPQETQYF. The CDR3 DNA sequence: TGTGCCAGCAGCTTGACGGGCGGGGGGCCCCCTCAAGAGACCCAGTACTTC.

This clonotype has ten or more counts. The chain recombines TRBV5-1 with TRBJ2-2; a possible D gene is TRBD1 (5 bases). Between the trimmed V and J ends, which lost 0 bases and 0 bases, there was a span of 9 bases. In germline, CDR1 is SGHRS, CDR2 YFSETQ. The CDR3 consists of 16 residues. In nucleotides, the CDR3 is TGCGCCAGCAGCTTGGGACAGCCGTCGAACACCGGGGAGCTGTTTTTT. This gives the protein CASSLGQPSNTGELFF.

The table lists this clonotype with a few counts. The gene calls are TRBV5-4 and TRBJ1-1, with D possibly being TRBD1 (5 bases). Trimming removed 4 bases at V and 2 bases at J, with 15 bases between. The CDR3 sequence is 15 residues long. The germline gives CDR1 SGHNT, CDR2 YYREEE (reference sequence). CDR3 sequence: CASSPPKWDNTEAFF. The CDR3 DNA follows: TGTGCCAGCAGCCCCCCGAAATGGGACAACACTGAAGCTTTCTTT.

In its sample, this clonotype was seen many times. The chain is built from TRBV2 and TRBJ1-1; 7 nucleotides match TRBD1. Germline CDR1 SNHLY, CDR2 FYNNEI. V lost 7 bases to trimming and J lost 7 bases; unmatched junction nucleotides: 6. The CDR3 loop spans 12 amino acids. The CDR3 DNA follows: TGTGCCAGCACCCGGCAGGGGGGTGAAGCTTTCTTT. The encoded protein is CASTRQGGEAFF.

For the CDR3, the DNA is TGTGCCAGTTGGACAGGGAGTAATTCACCCCTCCACTTT. This codes for CASWTGSNSPLHF. The J gene is TRBJ1-6, the V gene TRBV6-5, with 8 bases identical to TRBD1. Germline V CDR1 and CDR2: MNHEY, SVGAGI. The junction had 4 bases not matched to a gene; V was cut back by 9 bases and J by 6 bases. The CDR3 contains 13 residues.

This clonotype was counted ten times or more. The chain joins TRBV9 to TRBJ2-3; 12 nucleotides line up with TRBD2. V was pared by 0 bases and J by 1 base, with 6 bases of the junction left unmatched. The germline V gene encodes CDR1 SGDLS and CDR2 YYNGEE. This CDR3 spans 18 amino acids. The CDR3, as DNA: TGTGCCAGCAGCGTAGAGGCCCGGACTAGCGGGGGCACAGATACGCAGTATTTT. It codes for CASSVEARTSGGTDTQYF.

In this sample, this clonotype is medium-sized. The chain is built from TRBV27 and TRBJ2-7; D not resolved. The CDR3 extends over 14 amino acids. V shed 2 bases and J shed 0 bases, with 8 bases lying between them. The germline V gene encodes CDR1 MNHEY and CDR2 SMNVEV (reference sequence). CDR3 region: CASSLRTVSYEQYF. The CDR3 nucleotides are TGTGCCAGCAGTTTACGGACGGTCTCCTACGAGCAGTACTTC.

This clonotype occurred a few times. The chain combines TRBV5-1 with TRBJ1-1; no clear D. The germline V gene encodes CDR1 SGHRS and CDR2 YFSETQ. The V end was cut by 0 bases, the J end by 5 bases, with 8 bases between. This CDR3 spans 13 amino acids. In DNA, the CDR3 is TGCGCCAGCAGCTTGGCGGAACGGACTGAAGCTTTCTTT. Protein sequence: CASSLAERTEAFF.

This clonotype occurred a few times. The chain carries TRBV5-1 and TRBJ1-1; the D is unclear. The V end lost 0 bases, the J end lost 3 bases, and 12 bases lay between the germline ends. The CDR3 runs to 15 residues. CDR1 and CDR2 from the germline V gene are SGHRS and YFSETQ. CDR3 residues: CASSLDGARYTEAFF. CDR3 sequence (DNA): TGCGCCAGCAGCTTGGATGGAGCACGGTACACTGAAGCTTTCTTT. Variable domain in full (rest from reference TRBV5-1 and TRBJ1-1): KAGVTQTPRYLIKTRGQQVTLSCSPISGHRSVSWYQQTPGQGLQFLFEYFSETQRNKGNFPGRFSGRQFSNSRSEMNVSTLELGDSALYLCASSLDGARYTEAFFGQGTRLTVV.

The chain is built from TRBV7-6 and TRBJ2-5; D not resolved. The germline V gene has CDR1 SGHVS and CDR2 FNYEAQ. This CDR3 has 14 amino acids. V was trimmed by 1 base and J by 2 bases, leaving 8 bases between them. The CDR3 is CASSLVGHQETQYF. The CDR3 DNA is TGTGCCAGCAGCTTAGTCGGCCATCAAGAGACCCAGTACTTC.

The gene calls are TRBV21-1 and TRBJ2-5; whether TRBD1, the table's D call, matches the DNA was not checked. TRBV21-1 is classified as a pseudogene. The CDR3 loop spans 14 amino acids. The CDR3 DNA sequence: TGTGCCAGCAGGCTCAGGGGGGGGCTAGAGACCCAGTACTTC. It is translated as CASRLRGGLETQYF.

This chain joins TRBV5-1 and TRBJ1-6; maybe TRBD1 (5 bases). The V end was cut by 5 bases, the J end by 0 bases, with 12 bases between. Germline-derived CDR1 and CDR2 are SGHRS and YFSETQ. The CDR3 extends over 16 amino acids. The CDR3 coding sequence is TGCGCCAGCAGACCCGACAGCCGCTCCTATAATTCACCCCTCCACTTT. It codes for CASRPDSRSYNSPLHF. The full variable domain, rest sourced from reference TRBV5-1 and TRBJ1-6, is KAGVTQTPRYLIKTRGQQVTLSCSPISGHRSVSWYQQTPGQGLQFLFEYFSETQRNKGNFPGRFSGRQFSNSRSEMNVSTLELGDSALYLCASRPDSRSYNSPLHFGNGTRLTVT.

This clonotype was picked up many times. The chain uses TRBV12-3 or TRBV12-4 and TRBJ2-7, with 9 bases matching TRBD1. The CDR3 loop spans 14 amino acids. V dropped 2 bases and J dropped 5; count of bases not matched to a gene: 4. The CDR3 protein is CASSLWDRANEQYF. CDR3 DNA sequence: TGTGCCAGCAGTTTATGGGACAGGGCAAACGAGCAGTACTTC.

This clonotype turned up a few times. The CDR3 nucleotides read TGCGCCAGCAGTCCCGGGACAGGGCTCGGGGGCAATCAGCCCCAGCATTTT. This codes for CASSPGTGLGGNQPQHF. This chain joins TRBV5-1 and TRBJ1-5; 9 bases line up with TRBD1. Germline CDR1 is SGHRS and CDR2 is YFSETQ. V lost 5 bases, J lost 2 bases, and 11 bases stayed unmatched. The CDR3 runs to 17 residues.

This clonotype appeared many times. This chain joins TRBV20-1 and TRBJ2-7; 14 bases match TRBD2. The CDR3 covers 14 residues. The germline CDR1 and CDR2 sequences are DFQATT and SNEGSKA (reference sequence). J gave up 3 bases and V 6 bases, and 4 bases lay outside the gene matches. CDR3: CSATGLAGVYEQYF. The CDR3 DNA reads TGCAGTGCAACGGGACTAGCGGGAGTCTACGAGCAGTACTTC.

This clonotype has more than one count but fewer than ten. The chain links TRBV6-6 to TRBJ2-7; TRBD2 agrees at 14 bases. The germline V gene has CDR1 MNHNY and CDR2 SVGAGI (reference sequence). Losses at the gene ends were 0 bases for V and 5 bases for J; bases not matched to a gene: 3. CDR3 size: 16 residues. The CDR3 protein is CASSYSTGLAGDEQYF. The CDR3 DNA sequence: TGTGCCAGCAGTTACTCGACGGGACTAGCGGGAGACGAGCAGTACTTC.